The clone carrying this T cell receptor beta chain showed up just once. Its antigen is not known. This sample is part of a study of beta chain features in type 1 diabetes. Study information: In all, around 100 million sorted cells from all samples were analyzed.

TCRB transcripts that were expressed got sequenced, as all of the isolated RNA had been reverse transcribed. This table comes from immunoSEQ multiplex PCR, and its TCRdb copy is limited to in-frame clones, with some not included. This sample has hundreds of thousands of clones; over 12% occur once, and the top ten carry around 0.04%. The study's findings and limits: Within each of all four CD4+ subsets, Type 1 diabetes patients had TCRB CDR3s that were moderately but significantly shorter.

The source of this sequence is a man in his late teens or twenties with type 1 diabetes. The sequencing sample was made of naive CD4+ T cells from blood.

CDR3 in DNA: TGTGCCAGCAGTTTATCCCACTCCTATGGCTACACCTTC. Encoded protein: CASSLSHSYGYTF. The J gene is TRBJ1-2, the V gene TRBV28, with unresolved D. V was cut by 1 base and J by 4 bases, with 7 bases left in between. This CDR3 is 13 amino acids long. CDR1 is MDHEN and CDR2 is SYDVKM in the germline V gene.